This T cell receptor (beta chain) was identified during a study of blood T cell repertoires in COVID-19 (dated by TCRdb to 2018 to 2021). General notes on the study: Samples from collaborators originated in the United States, Italy and Spain and spanned both the acute and convalescent phases of COVID-19. The material from the prospective study consisted of cDNA or gDNA derived from T cells, B-cell-depleted T cells, or PBMCs. Deeply sampled blood TCRbeta repertoires from subjects exposed to, actively infected with, or recovered from COVID-19 were included in the dataset. The repertoires were released in a freely available public database intended as a resource for research on the immune response to SARS-CoV-2. The samples were drawn from the first 160 participants of the ongoing ImmuneRACE study and from 950 to 1,500 subjects provided by 6 global collaborators. Sample metadata almost always included a de-identified subject ID, COVID-19 status, age in years and sex. HLA class I and class II types, where available, came from metadata supplied by the sample provider rather than from assay-based typing. Points the paper makes about the study in general: Clinical and demographic metadata were provided uncurated, with the amount varying by source and participant.

The immunoSEQ Assay, a bias-controlled multiplex PCR, was used to amplify TCRbeta CDR3 regions from genomic DNA. Concerning the study's data processing: Within the assay, amplification of reference gene primers was used to estimate how many nucleated cells each sample contained. To quantify the absolute abundance of each unique TCRbeta CDR3 rearrangement, sequence reads were collapsed and filtered. For each sample, productive Simpson clonality was calculated as the square root of Simpson's diversity index over productive rearrangements. TCRdb provides this immuneACCESS table in a form limited to in-frame rearrangements. Some clones are lacking; in checked studies, under half of them reflect an unresolved V gene, and why the rest are absent is not known. D and trimming were read from the DNA, whereas the V and J calls and clone size are those reported in that table. The sample includes some 250,000 clones, with approximately 77% observed a single time. The ten largest account for about 3% of the sample.

As regards this clone: Its recognized antigen is unknown. No base quality information exists; no much larger clone differs at one position.

From its cysteine to its phenylalanine, the CDR3 spans 15 amino acids. The only DNA kept is the CDR3, 45 bases in frame from the first base. Taken from the germline V gene, the CDR1 and CDR2 loops are SGHDT and YYEEEE. V drops 0 bases and J drops 3 bases, leaving 9 bases in between. Collaborating institutions collected whole blood in K2EDTA tubes following their own protocols. For TCRbeta analysis, collaborator samples were shipped as frozen whole blood, as isolated PBMCs, or as DNA extracted from either sample type. The clonotype was recovered from a woman between 18 and 30 years old with acute or convalescent COVID-19. Specimen: peripheral blood. This chain is built from TRBV5-6 and TRBJ2-2, with TRBD1 perhaps the D gene, on 5 matching bases. The CDR3 reads as follows: CASSLGVRDTGELFF. The nucleotides are TGTGCCAGCAGCTTGGGAGTCAGGGACACCGGGGAGCTGTTTTTT.